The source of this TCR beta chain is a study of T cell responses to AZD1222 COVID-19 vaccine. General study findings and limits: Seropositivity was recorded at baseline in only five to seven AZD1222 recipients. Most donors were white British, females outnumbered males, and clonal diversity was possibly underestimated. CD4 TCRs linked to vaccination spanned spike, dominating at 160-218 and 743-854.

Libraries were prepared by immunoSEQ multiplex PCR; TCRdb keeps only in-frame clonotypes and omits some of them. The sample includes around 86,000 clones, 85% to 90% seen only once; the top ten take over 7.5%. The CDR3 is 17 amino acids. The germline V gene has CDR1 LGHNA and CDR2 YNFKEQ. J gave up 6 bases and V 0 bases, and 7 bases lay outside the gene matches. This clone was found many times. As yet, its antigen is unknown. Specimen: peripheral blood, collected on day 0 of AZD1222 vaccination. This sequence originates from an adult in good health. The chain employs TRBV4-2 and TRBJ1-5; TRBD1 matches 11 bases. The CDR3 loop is CASSQEGSGQGAQPQHF. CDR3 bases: TGTGCCAGCAGCCAAGAAGGGTCAGGACAGGGGGCTCAGCCCCAGCATTTT.